A selection of T cell receptor beta chains follows, all from one sample in a study of blood T cell repertoires in COVID-19. Measured with immunoSEQ multiplex PCR; TCRdb has only the in-frame clones, and not every one. This sample carries some 68,000 clones, 86% of them seen once, and the ten largest clones take around 4.4%. Sequenced material: peripheral blood. The receptors stem from a man aged 50-59 years with active COVID-19. Both conserved end residues are part of each CDR3. Fields, in order: D gene, clone size, J gene, V gene, CDR3 length, CDR3 DNA, CDR3 protein. D genes are given only for firm matches. For some rows the clone size is stated as once, few or many, or as a class when expanded; others skip it.

D gene: TRBD1
clone size: .
J gene: TRBJ1-1
V gene: TRBV6-5
CDR3 length: 12
CDR3 DNA: TGTGCCAGCGGGGACAGACACACTGAAGCTTTCTTT
CDR3 protein: CASGDRHTEAFF

D gene: .
clone size: .
J gene: TRBJ2-7
V gene: TRBV6-5
CDR3 length: 13
CDR3 DNA: TGTGCCAGCAGTCCCTCAGGGTTGCAGGCGCAGTACTTC
CDR3 protein: CASSPSGLQAQYF

D gene: .
clone size: .
J gene: TRBJ2-1
V gene: TRBV11-2
CDR3 length: 14
CDR3 DNA: TGTGCCAGCAGCTTAAGGGGGAATACTCTTGAGCAGTTCTTC
CDR3 protein: CASSLRGNTLEQFF

D gene: TRBD2
clone size: .
J gene: TRBJ2-5
V gene: TRBV5-8
CDR3 length: 16
CDR3 DNA: TGTGCCAGCAGCTCAGGACTAGCGGGGGGGTTGGAGACCCAGTACTTC
CDR3 protein: CASSSGLAGGLETQYF

D gene: TRBD2
clone size: .
J gene: TRBJ2-3
V gene: TRBV4-2
CDR3 length: 16
CDR3 DNA: TGTGCCAGCAGCCCCCTCGTAGCGGGGTACACAGATACGCAGTATTTT
CDR3 protein: CASSPLVAGYTDTQYF

D gene: TRBD2
clone size: .
J gene: TRBJ2-1
V gene: TRBV10-3
CDR3 length: 15
CDR3 DNA: TGTGCCATCAGTGAGGGGACTAGCGAATACAATGAGCAGTTCTTC
CDR3 protein: CAISEGTSEYNEQFF

D gene: .
clone size: .
J gene: TRBJ1-1
V gene: TRBV30
CDR3 length: 16
CDR3 DNA: TGTGCCTGGAGTGTAATTAAGGGGCTGAGGAACACTGAAGCTTTCTTT
CDR3 protein: CAWSVIKGLRNTEAFF

D gene: .
clone size: .
J gene: TRBJ2-5
V gene: TRBV5-4
CDR3 length: 13
CDR3 DNA: TGTGCCAGCAGCTGGAGGGGAAGGGAGACCCAGTACTTC
CDR3 protein: CASSWRGRETQYF

D gene: .
clone size: .
J gene: TRBJ2-1
V gene: TRBV7-9
CDR3 length: 16
CDR3 DNA: TGTGCCAGCAGCTTAGTTAGGACACAACTTTACAATGAGCAGTTCTTC
CDR3 protein: CASSLVRTQLYNEQFF

D gene: .
clone size: .
J gene: TRBJ1-2
V gene: TRBV5-5
CDR3 length: 14
CDR3 DNA: TGTGCCAGCAGCCCGTCCGGACAGCTTAGTGGCTACACCTTC
CDR3 protein: CASSPSGQLSGYTF

D gene: TRBD2
clone size: .
J gene: TRBJ2-5
V gene: TRBV9
CDR3 length: 16
CDR3 DNA: TGTGCCAGCAGCGTGGGGACTAGGCGCAGCCAAGAGACCCAGTACTTC
CDR3 protein: CASSVGTRRSQETQYF

D gene: TRBD1
clone size: .
J gene: TRBJ1-5
V gene: TRBV7-2
CDR3 length: 14
CDR3 DNA: TGTGCCAGCAGCTTAGATGGAGGGGGCCAGCCCCAGCATTTT
CDR3 protein: CASSLDGGGQPQHF

D gene: TRBD1
clone size: once
J gene: TRBJ2-3
V gene: TRBV18
CDR3 length: 16
CDR3 DNA: TGTGCCAGCTCACCACCGGGACAGGGAAAGGCAGATACGCAGTATTTT
CDR3 protein: CASSPPGQGKADTQYF

D gene: TRBD2
clone size: .
J gene: TRBJ2-7
V gene: TRBV11-2
CDR3 length: 16
CDR3 DNA: TGTGCCAGCAGCTCAGAGGGACTAGCGGGAGGAGTCGAGCAGTACTTC
CDR3 protein: CASSSEGLAGGVEQYF

D gene: TRBD1
clone size: .
J gene: TRBJ1-2
V gene: TRBV7-9
CDR3 length: 13
CDR3 DNA: TGTGCCAGCAGCTCGGACAGGGCTGATGGCTACACCTTC
CDR3 protein: CASSSDRADGYTF

D gene: .
clone size: .
J gene: TRBJ1-1
V gene: TRBV18
CDR3 length: 15
CDR3 DNA: TGTGCCAGCTCACCCCGTCAGGGGCAGACCGCTGAAGCTTTCTTT
CDR3 protein: CASSPRQGQTAEAFF

D gene: .
clone size: .
J gene: TRBJ1-2
V gene: TRBV28
CDR3 length: 14
CDR3 DNA: TGTGCCAGCAGTTTAACTCTGGACAGCTATGGCTACACCTTC
CDR3 protein: CASSLTLDSYGYTF

D gene: TRBD1
clone size: .
J gene: TRBJ1-1
V gene: TRBV5-1
CDR3 length: 17
CDR3 DNA: TGCGCCAGCAGCTTGACCACAGGGGGCACAAGAAAGACTGAAGCTTTCTTT
CDR3 protein: CASSLTTGGTRKTEAFF

D gene: .
clone size: .
J gene: TRBJ2-3
V gene: TRBV11-3
CDR3 length: 15
CDR3 DNA: TGTGCCAGCAGCCCTAGGACAGCTAGCACAGATACGCAGTATTTT
CDR3 protein: CASSPRTASTDTQYF

D gene: TRBD1
clone size: few
J gene: TRBJ1-1
V gene: TRBV5-6
CDR3 length: 12
CDR3 DNA: TGTGCCAGCAGGACAGGGGGCACTGAAGCTTTCTTT
CDR3 protein: CASRTGGTEAFF

D gene: .
clone size: .
J gene: TRBJ2-3
V gene: TRBV18
CDR3 length: 15
CDR3 DNA: TGTGCCAGCTCAACTAATGGTCGTGGGACAGATACGCAGTATTTT
CDR3 protein: CASSTNGRGTDTQYF

D gene: .
clone size: .
J gene: TRBJ2-5
V gene: TRBV11-3
CDR3 length: 12
CDR3 DNA: TGTGCCAGCAGCTTAAAAGCGGAGACCCAGTACTTC
CDR3 protein: CASSLKAETQYF

D gene: .
clone size: .
J gene: TRBJ1-6
V gene: TRBV27
CDR3 length: 15
CDR3 DNA: TGTGCCAGCAAACTCTATCCTAGGGGTAATTCACCCCTCCACTTT
CDR3 protein: CASKLYPRGNSPLHF

D gene: TRBD1
clone size: .
J gene: TRBJ2-1
V gene: TRBV5-1
CDR3 length: 16
CDR3 DNA: TGCGCCAGCAGCTCCGGTGGACAGGGATATTACAATGAGCAGTTCTTC
CDR3 protein: CASSSGGQGYYNEQFF

D gene: .
clone size: .
J gene: TRBJ2-1
V gene: TRBV11-3
CDR3 length: 17
CDR3 DNA: TGTGCCAGCAGCGAGAAGTTTCACAGGCAACTCGGCAATGAGCAGTTCTTC
CDR3 protein: CASSEKFHRQLGNEQFF

D gene: TRBD2
clone size: .
J gene: TRBJ2-5
V gene: TRBV18
CDR3 length: 15
CDR3 DNA: TGTGCCAGCTCACCAGGTCGGAGCGGGGAAGAGACCCAGTACTTC
CDR3 protein: CASSPGRSGEETQYF

D gene: .
clone size: once
J gene: TRBJ2-4
V gene: TRBV5-6
CDR3 length: 16
CDR3 DNA: TGTGCCAGCACCCGAGAAGTTTTACTAGCCAAAAACATTCAGTACTTC
CDR3 protein: CASTREVLLAKNIQYF

D gene: .
clone size: once
J gene: TRBJ1-1
V gene: TRBV9
CDR3 length: 13
CDR3 DNA: TGTGCCAGCAGCGTAGTTAGTGGCACTGAAGCTTTCTTT
CDR3 protein: CASSVVSGTEAFF

D gene: TRBD2
clone size: .
J gene: TRBJ2-2
V gene: TRBV7-2
CDR3 length: 13
CDR3 DNA: TGTGCCAGCAGATCCGGGGGGACCGGGGAGCTGTTTTTT
CDR3 protein: CASRSGGTGELFF

D gene: TRBD1
clone size: once
J gene: TRBJ2-5
V gene: TRBV18
CDR3 length: 15
CDR3 DNA: TGTGCCAGCTCACGGGAACAGGGGGCGGCAGAGACCCAGTACTTC
CDR3 protein: CASSREQGAAETQYF

D gene: TRBD1
clone size: few
J gene: TRBJ2-7
V gene: TRBV5-1
CDR3 length: 13
CDR3 DNA: TGCGCCAGCAGCTTGCCGGACAGGGCTGGGCAGTACTTC
CDR3 protein: CASSLPDRAGQYF

D gene: .
clone size: .
J gene: TRBJ2-7
V gene: TRBV3-1/TRBV3-2
CDR3 length: 14
CDR3 DNA: TGTGCCAGCAGCCAGAAGACAGTCACCTACGAGCAGTACTTC
CDR3 protein: CASSQKTVTYEQYF

D gene: .
clone size: .
J gene: TRBJ1-2
V gene: TRBV9
CDR3 length: 13
CDR3 DNA: TGTGCCAGCAGCGGGAGTAGGTTTCGGGGCTACACCTTC
CDR3 protein: CASSGSRFRGYTF

D gene: .
clone size: .
J gene: TRBJ2-7
V gene: TRBV6-6
CDR3 length: 14
CDR3 DNA: TGTGCCAGCAGCCCCCAGGGGCGTTACTACGAGCAGTACTTC
CDR3 protein: CASSPQGRYYEQYF

D gene: .
clone size: .
J gene: TRBJ1-2
V gene: TRBV5-6
CDR3 length: 12
CDR3 DNA: TGTGCCAGCAGCCAGGTTGGCTATGGCTACACCTTC
CDR3 protein: CASSQVGYGYTF

D gene: .
clone size: .
J gene: TRBJ2-5
V gene: TRBV5-4
CDR3 length: 14
CDR3 DNA: TGTGCCAGCAGCTGGGGGGAGACCGTCGGGACCCAGTACTTC
CDR3 protein: CASSWGETVGTQYF

D gene: TRBD2
clone size: .
J gene: TRBJ2-7
V gene: TRBV4-2
CDR3 length: 16
CDR3 DNA: TGTGCCAGCAGCCAAGACTGTCAGCGGGAGGACCGCGAGCAGTACTTC
CDR3 protein: CASSQDCQREDREQYF

D gene: TRBD2
clone size: .
J gene: TRBJ2-1
V gene: TRBV5-6
CDR3 length: 15
CDR3 DNA: TGTGCCAGCAGCTTAAGACTAGCGGGAGCGGGTGAGCAGTTCTTC
CDR3 protein: CASSLRLAGAGEQFF

D gene: .
clone size: .
J gene: TRBJ2-7
V gene: TRBV14
CDR3 length: 14
CDR3 DNA: TGTGCCAGCAGCCAAGAAGGCCCGGGATTCGAGCAGTACTTC
CDR3 protein: CASSQEGPGFEQYF

D gene: .
clone size: few
J gene: TRBJ2-7
V gene: TRBV20-1
CDR3 length: 11
CDR3 DNA: TGCAGTGCTAGTGGCGTGAACGAGCAGTACTTC
CDR3 protein: CSASGVNEQYF

D gene: .
clone size: .
J gene: TRBJ1-5
V gene: TRBV20-1
CDR3 length: 15
CDR3 DNA: TGCAGTGCTAGTGCAGGGATCCTAAGCAATCAGCCCCAGCATTTT
CDR3 protein: CSASAGILSNQPQHF

D gene: TRBD2
clone size: .
J gene: TRBJ2-7
V gene: TRBV6-5
CDR3 length: 15
CDR3 DNA: TGTGCCAGCAGTTACTCCGCGGGGGGCCCCTACGAGCAGTACTTC
CDR3 protein: CASSYSAGGPYEQYF

D gene: .
clone size: once
J gene: TRBJ2-7
V gene: TRBV18
CDR3 length: 15
CDR3 DNA: TGTGCCAGCTCAATGGGAAGAGGGGGCTCCTACGAGCAGTACTTC
CDR3 protein: CASSMGRGGSYEQYF

D gene: .
clone size: .
J gene: TRBJ1-2
V gene: TRBV6-2/TRBV6-3
CDR3 length: 12
CDR3 DNA: TGTGCCAGCAGTTACACCAGGGTTGGCTACACCTTC
CDR3 protein: CASSYTRVGYTF

D gene: .
clone size: .
J gene: TRBJ2-5
V gene: TRBV7-9
CDR3 length: 15
CDR3 DNA: TGTGCCAGCAGCAAAGGGAGACAGGTTCAAGAGACCCAGTACTTC
CDR3 protein: CASSKGRQVQETQYF

D gene: TRBD1
clone size: .
J gene: TRBJ1-1
V gene: TRBV28
CDR3 length: 15
CDR3 DNA: TGTGCCAGCACCGTCGCAGGGGGAGGAAACACTGAAGCTTTCTTT
CDR3 protein: CASTVAGGGNTEAFF

D gene: TRBD1
clone size: .
J gene: TRBJ1-2
V gene: TRBV6-4
CDR3 length: 13
CDR3 DNA: TGTGCCAGCAGTAGTGACTCAGGGGGCGGCTACACCTTC
CDR3 protein: CASSSDSGGGYTF

D gene: .
clone size: once
J gene: TRBJ2-5
V gene: TRBV18
CDR3 length: 13
CDR3 DNA: TGTGCCAGCTCACCAGGGAGTGCAGAGACCCAGTACTTC
CDR3 protein: CASSPGSAETQYF

D gene: TRBD1
clone size: .
J gene: TRBJ2-7
V gene: TRBV18
CDR3 length: 15
CDR3 DNA: TGTGCCAGCTCACCACGGGACAGGGCCTCAGGCGAGCAGTACTTC
CDR3 protein: CASSPRDRASGEQYF

D gene: .
clone size: .
J gene: TRBJ2-1
V gene: TRBV29-1
CDR3 length: 13
CDR3 DNA: TGCAGCGTTGATGGCGGGATGAGGGGTGAGCAGTTCTTC
CDR3 protein: CSVDGGMRGEQFF

D gene: .
clone size: .
J gene: TRBJ1-4
V gene: TRBV2
CDR3 length: 16
CDR3 DNA: TGTGCCAGCAGTGGGCAGGGTCCTCTCGAGCGAGAAAAACTGTTTTTT
CDR3 protein: CASSGQGPLEREKLFF

D gene: TRBD2
clone size: .
J gene: TRBJ2-1
V gene: TRBV4-2
CDR3 length: 19
CDR3 DNA: TGTGCCAGCAGCCGAGGCGGTAGCGGGGGGGCCGGGGCCTACAATGAGCAGTTCTTC
CDR3 protein: CASSRGGSGGAGAYNEQFF

D gene: .
clone size: .
J gene: TRBJ1-2
V gene: TRBV9
CDR3 length: 15
CDR3 DNA: TGTGCCAGCAGCCCAGCCTGGTCCGGGGGACGTGGCTACACCTTC
CDR3 protein: CASSPAWSGGRGYTF